The T cell receptor beta chain described here comes from a study of beta chain features in type 1 diabetes. Study-wide context: Sorted cells numbering roughly 98,000,000 were examined across all samples.

The whole isolated RNA underwent reverse transcription, so sequencing captured expressed TCRB transcripts. The repertoire was sequenced with immunoSEQ multiplex PCR; TCRdb's copy has only in-frame clones and lacks some. The table records about 160,000 clones, about 9.8% of them present only once. Of note for this clone: What it recognizes is unknown.

General study points: When VDJ junctions were examined, type 1 diabetes patients showed fewer insertions and more deletions. A cDNA-based sequencing approach could over-represent cells with high TCR expression.

The junction had 18 bases not matched to a gene; V was cut back by 6 bases and J by 8 bases. The germline gives CDR1 SGHRS, CDR2 YFSETQ. CDR3 length: 17 amino acids. The sequence was obtained from a woman between 18 and 29 years old in good health. Sequencing was performed on central memory CD4+ T cells from blood. This rearrangement joins TRBV5-1 to TRBJ2-1; 9 bases match TRBD2. The CDR3 loop reads CASTRSVAGAPGDEQFF. The CDR3 DNA reads as TGCGCCAGCACTCGGAGCGTAGCGGGAGCCCCCGGGGATGAGCAGTTCTTC.